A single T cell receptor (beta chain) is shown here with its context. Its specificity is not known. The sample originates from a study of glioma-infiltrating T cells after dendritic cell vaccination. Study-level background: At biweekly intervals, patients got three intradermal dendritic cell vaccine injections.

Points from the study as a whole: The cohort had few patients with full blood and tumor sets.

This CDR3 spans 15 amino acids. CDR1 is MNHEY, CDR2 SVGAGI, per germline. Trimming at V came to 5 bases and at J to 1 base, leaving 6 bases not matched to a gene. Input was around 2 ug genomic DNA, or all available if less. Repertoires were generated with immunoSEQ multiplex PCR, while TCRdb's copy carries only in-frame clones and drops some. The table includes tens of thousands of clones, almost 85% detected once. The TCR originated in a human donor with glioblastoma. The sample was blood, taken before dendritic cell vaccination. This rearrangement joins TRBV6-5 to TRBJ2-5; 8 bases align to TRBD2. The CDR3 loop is CASSPGGGPQETQYF. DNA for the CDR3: TGTGCCAGCAGTCCTGGCGGGGGGCCCCAAGAGACCCAGTACTTC.